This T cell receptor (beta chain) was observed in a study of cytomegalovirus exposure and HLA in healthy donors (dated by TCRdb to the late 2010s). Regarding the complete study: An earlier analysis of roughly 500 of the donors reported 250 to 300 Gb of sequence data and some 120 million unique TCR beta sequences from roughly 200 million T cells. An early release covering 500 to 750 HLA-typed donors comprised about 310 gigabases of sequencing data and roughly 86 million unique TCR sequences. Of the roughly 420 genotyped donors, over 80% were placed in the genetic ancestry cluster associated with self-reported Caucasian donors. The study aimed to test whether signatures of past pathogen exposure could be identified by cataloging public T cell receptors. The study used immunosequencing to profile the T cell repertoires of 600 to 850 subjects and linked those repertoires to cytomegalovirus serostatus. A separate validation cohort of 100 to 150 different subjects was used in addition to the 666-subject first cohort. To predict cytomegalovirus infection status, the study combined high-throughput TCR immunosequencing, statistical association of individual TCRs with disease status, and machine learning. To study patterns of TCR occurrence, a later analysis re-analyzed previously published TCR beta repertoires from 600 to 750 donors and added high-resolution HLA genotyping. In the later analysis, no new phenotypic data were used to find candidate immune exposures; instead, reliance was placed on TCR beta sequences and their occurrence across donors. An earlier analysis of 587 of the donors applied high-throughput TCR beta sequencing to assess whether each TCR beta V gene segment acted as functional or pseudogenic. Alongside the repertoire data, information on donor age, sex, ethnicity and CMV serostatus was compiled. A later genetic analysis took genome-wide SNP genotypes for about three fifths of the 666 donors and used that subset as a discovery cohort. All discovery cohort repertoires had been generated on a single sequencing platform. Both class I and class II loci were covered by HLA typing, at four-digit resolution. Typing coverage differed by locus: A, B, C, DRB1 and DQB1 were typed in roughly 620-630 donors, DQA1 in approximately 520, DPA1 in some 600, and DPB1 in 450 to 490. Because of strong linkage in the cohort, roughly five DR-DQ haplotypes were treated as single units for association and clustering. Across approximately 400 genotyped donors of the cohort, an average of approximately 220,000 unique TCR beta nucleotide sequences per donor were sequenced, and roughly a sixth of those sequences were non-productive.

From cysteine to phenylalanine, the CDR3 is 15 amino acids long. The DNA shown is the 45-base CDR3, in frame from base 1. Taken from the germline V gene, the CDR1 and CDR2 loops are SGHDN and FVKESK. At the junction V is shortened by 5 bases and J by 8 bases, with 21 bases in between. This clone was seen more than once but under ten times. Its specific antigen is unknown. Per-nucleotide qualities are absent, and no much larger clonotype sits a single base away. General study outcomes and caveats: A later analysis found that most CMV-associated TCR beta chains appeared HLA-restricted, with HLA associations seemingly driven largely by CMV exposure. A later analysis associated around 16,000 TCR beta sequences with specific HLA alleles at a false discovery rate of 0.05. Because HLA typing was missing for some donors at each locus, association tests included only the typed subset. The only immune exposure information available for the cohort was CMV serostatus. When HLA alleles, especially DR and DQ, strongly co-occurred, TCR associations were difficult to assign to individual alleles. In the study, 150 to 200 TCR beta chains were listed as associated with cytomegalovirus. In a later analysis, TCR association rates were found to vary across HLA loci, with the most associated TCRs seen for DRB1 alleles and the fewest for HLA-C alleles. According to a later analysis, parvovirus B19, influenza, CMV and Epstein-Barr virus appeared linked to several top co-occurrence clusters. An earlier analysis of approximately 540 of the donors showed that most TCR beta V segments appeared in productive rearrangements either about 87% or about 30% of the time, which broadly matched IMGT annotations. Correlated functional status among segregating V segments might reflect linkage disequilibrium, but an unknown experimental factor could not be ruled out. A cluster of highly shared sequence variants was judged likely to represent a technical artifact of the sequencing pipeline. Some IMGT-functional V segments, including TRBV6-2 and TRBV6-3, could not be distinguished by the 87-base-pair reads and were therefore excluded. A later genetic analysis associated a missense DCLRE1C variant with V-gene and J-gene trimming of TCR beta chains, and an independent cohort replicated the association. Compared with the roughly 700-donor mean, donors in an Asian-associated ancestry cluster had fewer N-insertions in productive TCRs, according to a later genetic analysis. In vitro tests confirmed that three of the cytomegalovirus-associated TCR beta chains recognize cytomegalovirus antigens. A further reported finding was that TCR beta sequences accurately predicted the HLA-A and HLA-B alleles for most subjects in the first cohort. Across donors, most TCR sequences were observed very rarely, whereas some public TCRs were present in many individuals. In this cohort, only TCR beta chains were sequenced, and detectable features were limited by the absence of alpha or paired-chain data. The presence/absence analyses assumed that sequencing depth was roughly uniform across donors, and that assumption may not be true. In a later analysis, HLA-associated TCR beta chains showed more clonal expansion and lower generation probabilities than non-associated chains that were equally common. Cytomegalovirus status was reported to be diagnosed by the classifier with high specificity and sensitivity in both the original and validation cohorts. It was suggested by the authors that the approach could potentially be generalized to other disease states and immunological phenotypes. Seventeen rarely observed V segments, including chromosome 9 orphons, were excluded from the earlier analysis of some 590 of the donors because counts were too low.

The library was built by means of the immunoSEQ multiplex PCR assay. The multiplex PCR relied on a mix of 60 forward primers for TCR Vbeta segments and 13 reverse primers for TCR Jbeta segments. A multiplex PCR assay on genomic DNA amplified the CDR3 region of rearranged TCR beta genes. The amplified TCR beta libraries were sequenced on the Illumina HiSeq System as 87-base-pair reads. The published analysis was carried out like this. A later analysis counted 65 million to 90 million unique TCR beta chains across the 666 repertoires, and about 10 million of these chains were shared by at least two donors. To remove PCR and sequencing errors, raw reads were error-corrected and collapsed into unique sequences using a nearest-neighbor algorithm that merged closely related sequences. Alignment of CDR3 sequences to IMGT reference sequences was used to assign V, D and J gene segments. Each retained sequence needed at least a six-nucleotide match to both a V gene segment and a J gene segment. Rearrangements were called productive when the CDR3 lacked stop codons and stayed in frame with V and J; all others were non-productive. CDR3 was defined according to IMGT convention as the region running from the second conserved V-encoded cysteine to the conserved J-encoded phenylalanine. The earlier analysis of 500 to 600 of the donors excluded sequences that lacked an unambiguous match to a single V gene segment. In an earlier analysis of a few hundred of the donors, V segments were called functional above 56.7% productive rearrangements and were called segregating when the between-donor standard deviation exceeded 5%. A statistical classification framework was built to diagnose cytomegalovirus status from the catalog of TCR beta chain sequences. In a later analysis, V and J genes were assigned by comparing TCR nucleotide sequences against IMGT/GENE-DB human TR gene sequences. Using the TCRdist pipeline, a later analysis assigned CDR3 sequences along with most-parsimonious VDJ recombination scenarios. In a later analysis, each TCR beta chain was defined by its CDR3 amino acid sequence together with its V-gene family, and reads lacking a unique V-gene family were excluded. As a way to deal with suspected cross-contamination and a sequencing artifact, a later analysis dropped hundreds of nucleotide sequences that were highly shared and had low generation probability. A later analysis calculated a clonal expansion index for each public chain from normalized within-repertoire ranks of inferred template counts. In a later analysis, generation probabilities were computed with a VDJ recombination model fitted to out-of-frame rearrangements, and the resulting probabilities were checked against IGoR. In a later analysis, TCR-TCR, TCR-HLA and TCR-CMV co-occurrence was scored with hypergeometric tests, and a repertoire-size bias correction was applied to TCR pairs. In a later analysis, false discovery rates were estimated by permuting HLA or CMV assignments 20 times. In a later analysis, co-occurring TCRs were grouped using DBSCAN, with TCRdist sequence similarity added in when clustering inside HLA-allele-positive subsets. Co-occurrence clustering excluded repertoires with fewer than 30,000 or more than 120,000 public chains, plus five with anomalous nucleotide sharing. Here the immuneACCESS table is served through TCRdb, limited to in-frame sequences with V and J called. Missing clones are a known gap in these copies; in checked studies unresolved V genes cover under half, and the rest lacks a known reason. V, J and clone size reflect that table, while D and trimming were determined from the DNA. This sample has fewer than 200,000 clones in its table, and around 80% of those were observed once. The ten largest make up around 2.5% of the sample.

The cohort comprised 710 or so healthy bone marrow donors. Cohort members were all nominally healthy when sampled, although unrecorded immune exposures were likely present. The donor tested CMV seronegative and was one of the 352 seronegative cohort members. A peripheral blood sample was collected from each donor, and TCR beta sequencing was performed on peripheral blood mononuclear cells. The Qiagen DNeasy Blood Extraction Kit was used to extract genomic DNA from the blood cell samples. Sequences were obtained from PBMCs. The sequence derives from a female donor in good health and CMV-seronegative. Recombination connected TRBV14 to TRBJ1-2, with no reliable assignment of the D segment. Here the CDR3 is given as CASSSQDGVGVGYTF. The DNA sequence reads TGTGCCAGCAGCTCGCAGGATGGCGTCGGGGTCGGCTACACCTTC.